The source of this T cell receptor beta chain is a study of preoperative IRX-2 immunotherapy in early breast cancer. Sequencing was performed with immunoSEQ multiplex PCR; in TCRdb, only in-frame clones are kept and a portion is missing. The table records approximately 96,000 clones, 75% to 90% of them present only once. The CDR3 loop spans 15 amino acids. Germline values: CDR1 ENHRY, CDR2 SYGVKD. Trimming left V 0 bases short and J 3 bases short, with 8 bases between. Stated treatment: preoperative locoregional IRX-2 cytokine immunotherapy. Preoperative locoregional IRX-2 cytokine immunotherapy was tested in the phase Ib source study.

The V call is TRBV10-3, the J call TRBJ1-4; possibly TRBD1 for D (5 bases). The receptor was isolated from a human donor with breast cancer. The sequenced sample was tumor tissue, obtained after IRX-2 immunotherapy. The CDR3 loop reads CAISESQGANEKLFF. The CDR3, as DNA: TGTGCCATCAGTGAGTCCCAGGGCGCTAATGAAAAACTGTTTTTT.